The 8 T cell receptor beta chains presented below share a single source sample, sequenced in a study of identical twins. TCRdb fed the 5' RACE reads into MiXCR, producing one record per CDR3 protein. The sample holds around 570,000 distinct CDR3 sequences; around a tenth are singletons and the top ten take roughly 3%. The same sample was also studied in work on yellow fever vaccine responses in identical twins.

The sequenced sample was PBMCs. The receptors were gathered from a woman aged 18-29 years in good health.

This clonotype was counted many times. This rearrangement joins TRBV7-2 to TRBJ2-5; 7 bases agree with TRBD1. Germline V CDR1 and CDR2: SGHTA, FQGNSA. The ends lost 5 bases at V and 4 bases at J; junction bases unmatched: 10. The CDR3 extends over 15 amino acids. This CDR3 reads CASSRTRGGGETQYF. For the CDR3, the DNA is TGTGCCAGCAGCCGTACTAGAGGGGGCGGAGAGACCCAGTACTTC. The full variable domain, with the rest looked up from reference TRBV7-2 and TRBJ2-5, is GAGVSQSPSNKVTEKGKDVELRCDPISGHTALYWYRQSLGQGLEFLIYFQGNSAPDKSGLPSDRFSAERTGGSVSTLTIQRTQQEDSAVYLCASSRTRGGGETQYFGPGTRLLVL.

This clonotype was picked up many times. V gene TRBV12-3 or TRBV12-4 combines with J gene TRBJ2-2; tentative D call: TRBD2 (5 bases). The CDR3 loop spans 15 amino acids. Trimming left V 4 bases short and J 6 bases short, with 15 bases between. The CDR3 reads CASSWWGLGAGELFF. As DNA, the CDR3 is TGTGCCAGCAGTTGGTGGGGATTGGGAGCCGGGGAGCTGTTTTTT.

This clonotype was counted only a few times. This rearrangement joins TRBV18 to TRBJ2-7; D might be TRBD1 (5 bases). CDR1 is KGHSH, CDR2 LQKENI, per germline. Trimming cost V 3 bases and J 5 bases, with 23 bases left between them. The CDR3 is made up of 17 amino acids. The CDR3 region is CASSPGFEGVASHEQYF. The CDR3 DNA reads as TGTGCCAGCTCACCGGGTTTTGAAGGGGTCGCATCTCACGAGCAGTACTTC. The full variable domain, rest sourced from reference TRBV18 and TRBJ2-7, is NAGVMQNPRHLVRRRGQEARLRCSPMKGHSHVYWYRQLPEEGLKFMVYLQKENIIDESGMPKERFSAEFPKEGPSILRIQQVVRGDSAAYFCASSPGFEGVASHEQYFGPGTRLTVT.

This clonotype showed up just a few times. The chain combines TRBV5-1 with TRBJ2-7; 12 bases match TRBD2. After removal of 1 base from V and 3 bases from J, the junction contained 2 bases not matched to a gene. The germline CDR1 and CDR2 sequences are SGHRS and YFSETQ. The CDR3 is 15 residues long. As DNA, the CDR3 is TGCGCCAGCAGCTTGAGACTAGCGGGAGACTACGAGCAGTACTTC. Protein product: CASSLRLAGDYEQYF.

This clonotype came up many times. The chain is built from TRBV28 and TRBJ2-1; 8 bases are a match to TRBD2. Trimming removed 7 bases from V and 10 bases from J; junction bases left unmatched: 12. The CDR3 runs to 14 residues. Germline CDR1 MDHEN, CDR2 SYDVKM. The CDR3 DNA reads TGTGCCAGCACCCGCATAGCGGGGAGGGGGGAGCAGTTCTTC. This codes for CASTRIAGRGEQFF.

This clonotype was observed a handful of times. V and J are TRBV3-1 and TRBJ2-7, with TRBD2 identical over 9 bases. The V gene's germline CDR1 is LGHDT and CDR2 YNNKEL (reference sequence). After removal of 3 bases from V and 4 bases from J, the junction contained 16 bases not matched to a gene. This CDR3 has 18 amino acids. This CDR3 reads CASSQGSPFSGSGYEQYF. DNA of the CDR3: TGTGCCAGCAGCCAGGGGTCCCCTTTTAGCGGGAGTGGTTACGAGCAGTACTTC.

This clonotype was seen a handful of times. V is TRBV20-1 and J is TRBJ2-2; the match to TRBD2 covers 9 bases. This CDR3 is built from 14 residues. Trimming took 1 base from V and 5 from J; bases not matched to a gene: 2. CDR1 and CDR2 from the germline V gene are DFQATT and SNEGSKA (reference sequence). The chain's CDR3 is CSARVAGVTGELFF. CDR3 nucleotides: TGCAGTGCTAGAGTAGCGGGGGTAACCGGGGAGCTGTTTTTT.

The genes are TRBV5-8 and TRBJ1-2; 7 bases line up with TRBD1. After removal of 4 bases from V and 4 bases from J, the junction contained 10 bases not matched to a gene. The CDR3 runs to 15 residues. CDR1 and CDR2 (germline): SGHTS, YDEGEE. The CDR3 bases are TGTGCCAGCAGCCGATTTTTCGGACAGGCCTATGGCTACACCTTC. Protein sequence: CASSRFFGQAYGYTF.